A selection of T cell receptor beta chains follows, all from one sample in a study of blood T cell repertoires in COVID-19. Profiled with immunoSEQ multiplex PCR; TCRdb holds only in-frame clones, not every one. Counted here are 230,000 or so clones, 86% occurring once; the ten biggest clones make up 3.5% to 4.5%. The specimen sequenced was PBMCs or T cells enriched from blood (not recorded which). The receptors here all came from a woman between 40 and 55 years old with acute COVID-19. Each CDR3 is given with its conserved first and last residue. The order of the fields is V gene, J gene, D gene, clone size, CDR3 DNA, CDR3 protein. The D gene is left open where the match is weak. Expanded clones get a size class; other rows say once, few or many, or leave the size out.

TRBV5-5	TRBJ1-4	-	-	TGTGCCAGCAGCACCACTATTGAGGAAAAACTGTTTTTT	CASSTTIEEKLFF
TRBV6-5	TRBJ1-2	TRBD1	once	TGTGCCAGCAGTTACCAAGGACAGGGGAACTATGGCTACACCTTC	CASSYQGQGNYGYTF
TRBV25-1	TRBJ2-2	-	once	TGTGCCAGCAAACTACATAGCACCGGGGAGCTGTTTTTT	CASKLHSTGELFF
TRBV19	TRBJ2-2	-	-	TGTGCCAGCACTAGTTCAGGGGAGCTGTTTTTT	CASTSSGELFF
TRBV19	TRBJ1-6	-	-	TGTGCCAGTAGTGACGCGACAGGAGAGAATTCACCCCTCCACTTT	CASSDATGENSPLHF
TRBV2	TRBJ2-6	TRBD1	-	TGTGCCAGCAGAAGGGACAGGGGGAGCTCTGGGGCCAACGTCCTGACTTTC	CASRRDRGSSGANVLTF
TRBV6-6	TRBJ1-1	-	-	TGTGCCAGCAGACAGCCGGGGGGAAGAGGCACTGAAGCTTTCTTT	CASRQPGGRGTEAFF
TRBV5-5	TRBJ1-2	TRBD1	-	TGTGCCAGCAGCAGCACAGGGGGCAGAAACTATGGCTACACCTTC	CASSSTGGRNYGYTF
TRBV30	TRBJ1-2	-	-	TGTGCCTGGAGACCCATCGACAGCCCCTATGGCTACACCTTC	CAWRPIDSPYGYTF
TRBV11-2	TRBJ2-4	-	-	TGTGCCAGCAGCTTAGAAATTGTTGGAGGGGTCCTAGCCAAAAACATTCAGTACTTC	CASSLEIVGGVLAKNIQYF